This T cell receptor beta chain was documented in a study of cytomegalovirus exposure and HLA in healthy donors. Notes on the study in general: Overall, approximately 150 TCR beta chains were annotated as cytomegalovirus-associated. Most TCR sequences were uncommon, yet certain public TCRs appeared in many donors.

The germline CDR1 and CDR2 sequences are KGHSH and LQKENI. CDR3 length: 12 residues. Trimming cost V 2 bases and J 9 bases, with 10 bases left between them. About this clone: What it binds is unknown.

Some clones are missing from TCRdb's copy, which holds only in-frame ones; the method was immunoSEQ multiplex PCR. The sample holds some 120,000 clones, approximately 90% seen once. A roughly 120-subject validation cohort, separate from the roughly 680-subject first cohort, supplied the donors. The receptor's source is a woman younger than 30 in good health and CMV-seronegative. The material sequenced was PBMCs. The chain combines TRBV18 with TRBJ1-2, with D hard to call. The CDR3 coding sequence is TGTGCCAGCTCACCAGAGACAAGTAGCTACACCTTC. As protein: CASSPETSSYTF.